This T cell receptor beta chain comes out of a study of blood T cell repertoires in COVID-19. The method was immunoSEQ multiplex PCR; TCRdb's version includes in-frame clones alone and lacks a portion of them. The data show more than 110,000 clones, with 80% to 90% seen just once and approximately 4.2% held by the top ten. Trimming took 10 bases from V and 9 from J, leaving 16 bases between them. This CDR3 has 13 residues. CDR1 is SNHLY and CDR2 is FYNNEI in the germline V gene. J is TRBJ1-6 and V is TRBV2; D gene unclear. The specimen sequenced was peripheral blood. The sequence was obtained from a middle-aged woman with acute or convalescent COVID-19. Here the CDR3 reads CATKRVLSSPLHF. CDR3 DNA sequence: TGTGCCACTAAACGGGTACTGAGTTCACCCCTCCACTTT.